Following are 5 T cell receptor beta chains from one sample sequenced in a study of PD-1 blockade in classical Hodgkin lymphoma. As for time point: cycle 4 day 1 (C4D1), after 6 weeks of nivolumab. Brentuximab vedotin exposure varied among the patients, all of whom had relapsed after autologous stem cell transplantation. Only in-frame clones appear in the TCRdb table, and some are missing; sequencing was by immunoSEQ multiplex PCR. The sample lists some 100,000 clones; approximately 94% were seen once. The input for sequencing was peripheral blood mononuclear cells (PBMCs), taken before the fourth cycle of nivolumab. Receptors originate from a human donor with classical Hodgkin lymphoma.

The chain is built from TRBV21-1 and TRBJ2-4; TRBD2, as called in the table, went unchecked against the DNA. TRBV21-1 corresponds to a pseudogene. The CDR3 has 16 residues. The CDR3 DNA reads TGTGCCAGCAGCAAAATTCTAGCGGGAGGGCCATCCATTCAGTACTTC. This gives the protein CASSKILAGGPSIQYF.

The chain recombines TRBV9 with TRBJ2-7; 7 bases line up with TRBD1. From germline, CDR1 is SGDLS and CDR2 YYNGEE. Trimming took 2 bases from V and 6 from J; bases not matched to a gene: 14. This CDR3 region has 16 residues. The CDR3 region has the DNA TGTGCCAGCAGCGTGGGCCTAAGGGGGCAGGGTCGCGAGCAGTACTTC. It is translated as CASSVGLRGQGREQYF. Supplemented by reference TRBV9 and TRBJ2-7, the full variable domain reads DSGVTQTPKHLITATGQRVTLRCSPRSGDLSVYWYQQSLDQGLQFLIQYYNGEERAKGNILERFSAQQFPDLHSELNLSSLELGDSALYFCASSVGLRGQGREQYFGPGTRLTVT.

This rearrangement joins TRBV27 to TRBJ2-7, with TRBD2 identical over 13 bases. The J segment lost 6 bases and the V segment lost 4 bases, leaving 15 bases of the junction unmatched. Germline assignment: CDR1 MNHEY and CDR2 SMNVEV (reference sequence). This CDR3 spans 18 amino acids. CDR3 amino acids: CASSSTSGRSHGLGEQYF. CDR3 nucleotide sequence: TGTGCCAGCAGTTCGACTAGCGGGAGGTCTCACGGCCTTGGCGAGCAGTACTTC.

A remark on this clone: A read error may account for a junction end that differs from germline. The chain links TRBV25-1 to TRBJ2-7; no reliable D call. The CDR3 covers 13 residues. In germline, CDR1 is MGHDK, CDR2 SYGVNS. This chain's CDR3 is CVSRGPGTYEQYF. The CDR3 bases are TGTGTCAGCAGAGGCCCAGGAACCTACGAGCAGTACTTC.

V is TRBV5-5 and J is TRBJ2-7; D gene ambiguous. The CDR3 totals 15 residues. Germline values: CDR1 SGHKS, CDR2 YYEKEE (reference sequence). Deletions cut 1 base from V and 5 bases from J, with 16 bases between. The chain's CDR3 is CASSLSGNIGHEQYF. DNA of the CDR3: TGTGCCAGCAGCTTGTCTGGGAATATTGGCCACGAGCAGTACTTC.